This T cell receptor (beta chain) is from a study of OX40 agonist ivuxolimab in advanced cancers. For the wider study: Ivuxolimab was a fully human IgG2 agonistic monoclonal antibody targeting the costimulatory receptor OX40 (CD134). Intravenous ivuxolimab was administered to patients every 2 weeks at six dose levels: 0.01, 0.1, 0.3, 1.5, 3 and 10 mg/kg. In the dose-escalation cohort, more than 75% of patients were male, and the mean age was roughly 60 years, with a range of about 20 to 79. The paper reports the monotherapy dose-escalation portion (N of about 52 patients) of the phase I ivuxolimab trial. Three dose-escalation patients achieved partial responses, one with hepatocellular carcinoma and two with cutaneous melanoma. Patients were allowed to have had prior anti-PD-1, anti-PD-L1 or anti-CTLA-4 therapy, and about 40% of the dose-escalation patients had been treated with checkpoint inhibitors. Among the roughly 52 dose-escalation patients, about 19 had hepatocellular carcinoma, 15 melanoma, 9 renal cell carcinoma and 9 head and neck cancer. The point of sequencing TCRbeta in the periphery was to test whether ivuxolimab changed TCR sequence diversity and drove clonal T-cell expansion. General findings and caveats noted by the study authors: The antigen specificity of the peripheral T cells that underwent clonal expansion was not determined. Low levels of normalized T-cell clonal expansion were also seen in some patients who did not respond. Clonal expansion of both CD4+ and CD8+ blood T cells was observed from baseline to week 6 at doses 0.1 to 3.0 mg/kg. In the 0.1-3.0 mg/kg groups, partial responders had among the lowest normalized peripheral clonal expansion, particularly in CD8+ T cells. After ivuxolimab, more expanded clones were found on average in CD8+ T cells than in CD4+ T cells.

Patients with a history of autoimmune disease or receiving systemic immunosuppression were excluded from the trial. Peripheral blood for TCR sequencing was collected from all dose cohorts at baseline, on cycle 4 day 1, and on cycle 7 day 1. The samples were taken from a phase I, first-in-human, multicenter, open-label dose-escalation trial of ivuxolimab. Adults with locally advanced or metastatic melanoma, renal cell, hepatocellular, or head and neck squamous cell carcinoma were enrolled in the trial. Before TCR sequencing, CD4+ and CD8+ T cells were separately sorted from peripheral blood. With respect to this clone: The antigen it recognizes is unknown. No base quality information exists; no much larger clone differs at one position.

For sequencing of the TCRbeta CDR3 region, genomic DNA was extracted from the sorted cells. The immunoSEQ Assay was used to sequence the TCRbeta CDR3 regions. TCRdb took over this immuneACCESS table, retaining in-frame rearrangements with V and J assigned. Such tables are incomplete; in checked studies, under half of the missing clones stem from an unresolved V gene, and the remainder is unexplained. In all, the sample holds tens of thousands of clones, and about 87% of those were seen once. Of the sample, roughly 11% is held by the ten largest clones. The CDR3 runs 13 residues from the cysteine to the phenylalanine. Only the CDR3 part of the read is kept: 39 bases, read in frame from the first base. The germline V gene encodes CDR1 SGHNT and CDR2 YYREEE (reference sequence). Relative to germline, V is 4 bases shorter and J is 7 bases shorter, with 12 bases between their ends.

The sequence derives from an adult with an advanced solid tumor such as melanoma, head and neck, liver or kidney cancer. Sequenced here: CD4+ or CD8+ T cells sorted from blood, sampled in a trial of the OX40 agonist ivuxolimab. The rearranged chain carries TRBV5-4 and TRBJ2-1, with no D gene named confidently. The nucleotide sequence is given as TGTGCCAGCAGCCTGGGGATTCCGAATGAGCAGTTCTTC. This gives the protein CASSLGIPNEQFF.